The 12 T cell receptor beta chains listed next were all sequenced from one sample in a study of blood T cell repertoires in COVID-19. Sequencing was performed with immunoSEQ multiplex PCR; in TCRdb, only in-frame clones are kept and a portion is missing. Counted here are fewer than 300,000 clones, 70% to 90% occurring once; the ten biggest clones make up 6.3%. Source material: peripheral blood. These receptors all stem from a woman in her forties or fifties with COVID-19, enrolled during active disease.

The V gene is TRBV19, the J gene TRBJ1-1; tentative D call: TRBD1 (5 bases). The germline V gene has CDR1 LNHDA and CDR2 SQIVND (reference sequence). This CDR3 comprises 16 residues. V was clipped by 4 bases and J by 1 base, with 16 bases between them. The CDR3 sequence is CASSKLERGTNTEAFF. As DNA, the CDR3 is TGTGCCAGTAGTAAGCTAGAAAGGGGCACGAACACTGAAGCTTTCTTT.

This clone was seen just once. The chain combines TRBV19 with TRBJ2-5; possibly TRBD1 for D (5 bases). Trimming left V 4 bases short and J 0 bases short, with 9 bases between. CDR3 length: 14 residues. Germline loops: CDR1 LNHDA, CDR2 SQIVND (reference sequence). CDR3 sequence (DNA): TGTGCCAGTAGTACCCCAGGGTACCAAGAGACCCAGTACTTC. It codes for CASSTPGYQETQYF.

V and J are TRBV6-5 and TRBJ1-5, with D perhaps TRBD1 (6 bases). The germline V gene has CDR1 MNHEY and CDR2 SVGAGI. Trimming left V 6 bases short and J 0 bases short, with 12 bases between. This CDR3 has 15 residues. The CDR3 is CASSLDRSSNQPQHF. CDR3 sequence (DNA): TGTGCCAGCAGCCTGGACAGAAGTAGCAATCAGCCCCAGCATTTT.

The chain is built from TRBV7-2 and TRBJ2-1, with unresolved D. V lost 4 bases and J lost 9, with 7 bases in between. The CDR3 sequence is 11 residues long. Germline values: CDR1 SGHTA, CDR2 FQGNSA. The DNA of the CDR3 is TGTGCCAGCAGCTACGTCGGTGAGCAGTTCTTC. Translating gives CASSYVGEQFF.

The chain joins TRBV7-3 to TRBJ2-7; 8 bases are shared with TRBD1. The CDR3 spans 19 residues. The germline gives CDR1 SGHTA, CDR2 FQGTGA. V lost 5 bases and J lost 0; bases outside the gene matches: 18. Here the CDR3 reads CASSPRVGDRRQSSYEQYF. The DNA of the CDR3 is TGTGCCAGCAGCCCCCGAGTGGGGGACAGGAGGCAAAGCTCCTACGAGCAGTACTTC.

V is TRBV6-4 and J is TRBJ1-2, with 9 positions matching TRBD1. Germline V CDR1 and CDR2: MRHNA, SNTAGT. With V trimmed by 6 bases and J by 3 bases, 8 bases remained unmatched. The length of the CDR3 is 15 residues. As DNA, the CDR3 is TGTGCCAGCAGACCGGGACAGGGCTTGGACTATGGCTACACCTTC. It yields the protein CASRPGQGLDYGYTF.

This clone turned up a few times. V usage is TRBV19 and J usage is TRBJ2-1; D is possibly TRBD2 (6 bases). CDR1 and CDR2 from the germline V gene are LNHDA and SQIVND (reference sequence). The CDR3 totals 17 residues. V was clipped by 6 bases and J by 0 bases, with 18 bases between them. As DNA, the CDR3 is TGTGCCAGTAGAAAACAGGCGGGACTCAACTCCTACAATGAGCAGTTCTTC. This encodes CASRKQAGLNSYNEQFF.

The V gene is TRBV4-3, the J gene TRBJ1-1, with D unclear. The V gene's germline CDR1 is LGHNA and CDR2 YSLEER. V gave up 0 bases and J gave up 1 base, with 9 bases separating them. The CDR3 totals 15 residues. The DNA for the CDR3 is TGCGCCAGCAGCCAAGATGGAGGGAAGAACACTGAAGCTTTCTTT. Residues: CASSQDGGKNTEAFF.

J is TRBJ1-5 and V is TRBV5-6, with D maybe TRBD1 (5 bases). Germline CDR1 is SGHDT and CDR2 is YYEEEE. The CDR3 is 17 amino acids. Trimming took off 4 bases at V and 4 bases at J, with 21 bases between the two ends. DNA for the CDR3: TGTGCCAGCAGCGTCTTTCCTCAGGGTATAGGGAATCAGCCCCAGCATTTT. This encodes CASSVFPQGIGNQPQHF.

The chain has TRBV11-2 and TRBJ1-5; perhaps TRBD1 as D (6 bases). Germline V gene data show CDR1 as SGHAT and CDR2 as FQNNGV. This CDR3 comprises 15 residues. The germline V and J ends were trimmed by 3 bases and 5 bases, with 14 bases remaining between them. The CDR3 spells CASSLSTGFYQPQHF. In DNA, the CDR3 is TGTGCCAGCAGCTTGTCAACAGGGTTTTATCAGCCCCAGCATTTT.

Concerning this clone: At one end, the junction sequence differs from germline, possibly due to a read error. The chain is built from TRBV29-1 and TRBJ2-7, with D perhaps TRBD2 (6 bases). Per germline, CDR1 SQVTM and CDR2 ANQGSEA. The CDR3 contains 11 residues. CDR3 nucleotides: TGCAGCGTTGCCGTGGGACTTGCATATACCTTC. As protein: CSVAVGLAYTF.

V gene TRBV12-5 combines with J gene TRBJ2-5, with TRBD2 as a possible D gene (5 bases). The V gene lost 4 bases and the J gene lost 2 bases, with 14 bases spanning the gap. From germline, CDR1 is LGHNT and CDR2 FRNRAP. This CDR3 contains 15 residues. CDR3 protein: CASGSGLLSQETQYF. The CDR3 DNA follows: TGTGCTAGTGGTTCCGGACTTCTCTCACAAGAGACCCAGTACTTC.